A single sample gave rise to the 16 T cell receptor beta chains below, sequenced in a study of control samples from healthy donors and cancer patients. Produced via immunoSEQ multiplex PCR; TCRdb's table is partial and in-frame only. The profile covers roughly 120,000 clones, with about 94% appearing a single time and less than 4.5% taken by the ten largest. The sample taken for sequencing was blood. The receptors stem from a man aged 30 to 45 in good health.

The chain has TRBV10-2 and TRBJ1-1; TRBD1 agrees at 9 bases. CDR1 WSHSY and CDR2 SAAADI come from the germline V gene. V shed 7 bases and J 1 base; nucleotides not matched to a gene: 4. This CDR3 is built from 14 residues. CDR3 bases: TGCGCCAGCATTCCGGGACAGGGGAACACTGAAGCTTTCTTT. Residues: CASIPGQGNTEAFF.

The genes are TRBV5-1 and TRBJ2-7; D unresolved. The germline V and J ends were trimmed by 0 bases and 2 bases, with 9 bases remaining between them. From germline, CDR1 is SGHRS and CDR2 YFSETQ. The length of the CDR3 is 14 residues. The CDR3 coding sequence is TGCGCCAGCAGCTTGGATGGGCGGACCTACGAGCAGTACTTC. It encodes CASSLDGRTYEQYF.

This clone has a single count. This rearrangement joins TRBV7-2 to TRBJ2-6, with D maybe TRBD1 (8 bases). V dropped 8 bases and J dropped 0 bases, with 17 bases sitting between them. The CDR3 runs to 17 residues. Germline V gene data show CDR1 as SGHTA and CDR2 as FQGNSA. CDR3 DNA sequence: TGTGCCAGCGGGAGGGGGACAGGAAGCTCTGGGGCCAACGTCCTGACTTTC. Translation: CASGRGTGSSGANVLTF.

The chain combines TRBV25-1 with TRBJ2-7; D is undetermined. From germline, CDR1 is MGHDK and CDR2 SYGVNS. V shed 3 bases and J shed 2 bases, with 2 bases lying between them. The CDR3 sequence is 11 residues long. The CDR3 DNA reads TGTGCCAGCAGTGACACCTACGAGCAGTACTTC. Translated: CASSDTYEQYF.

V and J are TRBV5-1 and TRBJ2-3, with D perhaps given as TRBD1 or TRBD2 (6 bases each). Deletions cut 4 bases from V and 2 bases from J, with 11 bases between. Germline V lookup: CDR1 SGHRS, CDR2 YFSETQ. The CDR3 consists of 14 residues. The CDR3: CASSPGATTDTQYF. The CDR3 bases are TGCGCCAGCAGCCCGGGGGCCACCACAGATACGCAGTATTTT.

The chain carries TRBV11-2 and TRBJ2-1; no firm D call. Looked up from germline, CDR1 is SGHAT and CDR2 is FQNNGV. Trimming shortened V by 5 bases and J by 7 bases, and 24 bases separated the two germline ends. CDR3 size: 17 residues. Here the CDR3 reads CASSRYNGPPLVNEQFF. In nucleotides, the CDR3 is TGTGCCAGCAGCCGATACAACGGGCCCCCTCTTGTGAATGAGCAGTTCTTC. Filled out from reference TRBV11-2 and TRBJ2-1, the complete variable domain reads EAGVAQSPRYKIIEKRQSVAFWCNPISGHATLYWYQQILGQGPKLLIQFQNNGVVDDSQLPKDRFSAERLKGVDSTLKIQPAKLEDSAVYLCASSRYNGPPLVNEQFFGPGTRLTVL.

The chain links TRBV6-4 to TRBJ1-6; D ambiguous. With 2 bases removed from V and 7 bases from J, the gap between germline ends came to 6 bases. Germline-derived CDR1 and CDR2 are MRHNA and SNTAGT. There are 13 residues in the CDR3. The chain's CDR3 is CASSDRENSPLHF. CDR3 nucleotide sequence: TGTGCCAGCAGTGACCGAGAAAATTCACCCCTCCACTTT.

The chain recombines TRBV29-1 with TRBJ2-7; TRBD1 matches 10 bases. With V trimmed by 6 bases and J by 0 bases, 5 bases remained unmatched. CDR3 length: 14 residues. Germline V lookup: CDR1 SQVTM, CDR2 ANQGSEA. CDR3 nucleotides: TGCAGCGTGGCGGACAGGGGGTCCTCCTACGAGCAGTACTTC. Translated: CSVADRGSSYEQYF.

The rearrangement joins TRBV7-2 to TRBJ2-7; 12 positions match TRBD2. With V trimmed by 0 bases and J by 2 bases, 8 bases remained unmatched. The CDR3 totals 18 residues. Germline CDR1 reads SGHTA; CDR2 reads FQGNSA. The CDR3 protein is CASSLAMGLAGGAYEQYF. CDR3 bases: TGTGCCAGCAGCTTAGCGATGGGGCTAGCGGGGGGGGCCTACGAGCAGTACTTC.

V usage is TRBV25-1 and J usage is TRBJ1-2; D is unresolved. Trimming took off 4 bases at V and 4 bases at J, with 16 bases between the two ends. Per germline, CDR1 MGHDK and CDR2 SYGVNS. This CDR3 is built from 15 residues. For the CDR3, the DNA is TGTGCCAGCAGTGGCCCTGTCGGACGGGTCTATGGCTACACCTTC. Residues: CASSGPVGRVYGYTF.

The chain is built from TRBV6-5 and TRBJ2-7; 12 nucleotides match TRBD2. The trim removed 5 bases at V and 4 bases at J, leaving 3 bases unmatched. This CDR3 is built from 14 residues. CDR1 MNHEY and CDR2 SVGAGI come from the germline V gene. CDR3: CASSRLAGAYEQYF. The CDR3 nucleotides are TGTGCCAGCAGTCGACTAGCGGGGGCGTACGAGCAGTACTTC.

The CDR3, as DNA: TGTGCCATCAGTGGGAGACTTGCGACAGGGGCTACATTGTTGAATGAGCAGTTCTTC. Translation: CAISGRLATGATLLNEQFF. The rearrangement uses TRBV10-3 and TRBJ2-1; 8 bases align to TRBD1. CDR1 is ENHRY and CDR2 is SYGVKD in the germline V gene. This CDR3 comprises 19 residues. The J segment lost 7 bases and the V segment lost 4 bases, leaving 21 bases of the junction unmatched.

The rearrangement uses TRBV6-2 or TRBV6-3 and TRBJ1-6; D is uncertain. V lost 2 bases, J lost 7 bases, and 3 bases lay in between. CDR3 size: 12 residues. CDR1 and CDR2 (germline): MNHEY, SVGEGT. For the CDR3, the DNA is TGTGCCAGCAGTTACGGAAATTCACCCCTCCACTTT. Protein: CASSYGNSPLHF.

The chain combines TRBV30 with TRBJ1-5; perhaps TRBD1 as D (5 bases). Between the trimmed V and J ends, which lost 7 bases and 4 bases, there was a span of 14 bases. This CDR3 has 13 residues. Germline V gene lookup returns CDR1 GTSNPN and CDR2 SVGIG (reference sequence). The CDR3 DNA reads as TGTGCCTCCTCACGTCAGGGAAATCAGCCCCAGCATTTT. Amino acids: CASSRQGNQPQHF.

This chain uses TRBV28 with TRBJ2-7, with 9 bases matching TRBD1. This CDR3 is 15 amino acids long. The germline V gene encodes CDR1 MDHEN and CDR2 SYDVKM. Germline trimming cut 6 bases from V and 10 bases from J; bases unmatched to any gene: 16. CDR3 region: CASRPPGQGPTSQYF. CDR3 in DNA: TGTGCCAGCAGACCCCCGGGACAGGGTCCCACTTCCCAGTACTTC.

The CDR3 sequence is CASSLGNQRSPLHF. In DNA, the CDR3 is TGTGCCAGCAGTCTCGGGAACCAACGTTCACCCCTCCACTTT. The V and J genes are TRBV28 and TRBJ1-6; D is ambiguous. Germline CDR1 reads MDHEN; CDR2 reads SYDVKM. Trimming pared 5 bases from V and 9 bases from J, leaving 14 bases between. This CDR3 is built from 14 residues.